This T cell receptor beta chain was retrieved from a study of shared clonotypes between healthy human individuals. At the level of the study: The donors, a couple of women and a few men, were aged 18 to 49.

Splitting of each subset's genomic DNA was done evenly across several immunoSEQ plates. Sequencing was performed with immunoSEQ multiplex PCR; in TCRdb, only in-frame clones are kept and a portion is missing. The data contain over 700,000 clones, over 60% of them singletons. There are a few counts of this clone. Germline-derived CDR1 and CDR2 are ENHRY and SYGVKD. The V end lost 7 bases, the J end lost 4 bases, and 19 bases lay between the germline ends. The CDR3 totals 15 residues. The chain links TRBV10-3 to TRBJ2-5; weak D call: TRBD2 (6 bases). The receptor was derived from a woman aged 25 to 39 in good health. The sequenced sample consisted of memory CD4+ T cells sorted from blood. Subset described: CD45RA-negative fraction. CDR3 protein: CAIKAQPGLSETQYF. In DNA form, the CDR3 reads TGTGCCATCAAAGCCCAACCAGGACTATCAGAGACCCAGTACTTC.